The next 32 T cell receptor beta chains were all read from a single sample in a study of blood T cell repertoires in COVID-19. Only in-frame clones appear in the TCRdb table, and some are missing; sequencing was by immunoSEQ multiplex PCR. The sample contains around 200,000 clones, 80% to 85% of which appear only once. Sequencing was carried out using peripheral blood. The receptors come from a woman aged 40 to 50 with acute or convalescent COVID-19.

This chain links TRBV19 with TRBJ1-1; D is possibly TRBD1 (5 bases). There are 17 residues in the CDR3. The germline gives CDR1 LNHDA, CDR2 SQIVND (reference sequence). The V end was cut by 3 bases, the J end by 2 bases, with 19 bases between. CDR3 sequence reads: CASSIIGAGMQNTEAFF. In DNA form, the CDR3 reads TGTGCCAGTAGTATTATTGGGGCAGGTATGCAAAACACTGAAGCTTTCTTT.

The rearrangement uses TRBV9 and TRBJ1-4, with 8 bases lining up with TRBD1. The ends lost 4 bases at V and 5 bases at J; junction bases unmatched: 7. CDR1 is SGDLS and CDR2 is YYNGEE in the germline V gene. The CDR3 extends over 15 amino acids. CDR3 sequence: CASSRGTGENEKLFF. The DNA of the CDR3 is TGTGCCAGCAGCCGGGGGACAGGAGAGAATGAAAAACTGTTTTTT.

This chain links TRBV5-1 with TRBJ2-6; 10 bases are shared with TRBD1. The CDR3 extends over 17 amino acids. The germline V gene has CDR1 SGHRS and CDR2 YFSETQ. V trimming: 1 base; J trimming: 0 bases; junction bases outside the gene matches: 1. CDR3 nucleotide sequence: TGCGCCAGCAGCTTGTGGACAGGGGGCTCTGGGGCCAACGTCCTGACTTTC. Amino acids: CASSLWTGGSGANVLTF.

This chain joins TRBV6-1 and TRBJ2-1, with 10 nucleotides matching TRBD1. The CDR3 contains 15 residues. Germline V gene sequence: CDR1 MNHNS, CDR2 SASEGT. With 2 bases clipped from V and 6 bases from J, the junction kept 4 bases outside the gene matches. The CDR3 here is CASSEWDRGFNEQFF. CDR3 sequence (DNA): TGTGCCAGCAGTGAATGGGACAGGGGCTTCAATGAGCAGTTCTTC.

This CDR3 reads CSVERGGTYNEQFF. The CDR3 DNA follows: TGCAGCGTTGAAAGGGGGGGCACCTACAATGAGCAGTTCTTC. The J gene is TRBJ2-1, the V gene TRBV29-1, with D possibly TRBD2 on 7 matching bases. V lost 2 bases and J 2 bases, leaving 10 bases between the germline ends. CDR3 length: 14 residues. CDR1 SQVTM and CDR2 ANQGSEA come from the germline V gene.

V and J are TRBV5-1 and TRBJ2-7; 9 positions match TRBD1. CDR3 length equals 15 residues. V shed 3 bases and J 0 bases; nucleotides not matched to a gene: 4. Looked up from germline, CDR1 is SGHRS and CDR2 is YFSETQ. The CDR3 DNA is TGCGCCAGCAGCTCTAGACAGGGGGTCTCCTACGAGCAGTACTTC. The encoded protein is CASSSRQGVSYEQYF.

The chain has TRBV13 and TRBJ1-1, with D uncertain. V was shortened by 0 bases and J by 0 bases, with 5 bases between the two germline ends. Per the germline V gene, CDR1 is PRHDT and CDR2 is FYEKMQ (reference sequence). The CDR3 runs to 14 residues. CDR3 region: CASSLGFLNTEAFF. The CDR3, as DNA: TGTGCCAGCAGCTTAGGCTTTTTGAACACTGAAGCTTTCTTT. The full variable domain, its missing parts supplied by reference TRBV13 and TRBJ1-1, is AAGVIQSPRHLIKEKRETATLKCYPIPRHDTVYWYQQGPGQDPQFLISFYEKMQSDKGSIPDRFSAQQFSDYHSELNMSSLELGDSALYFCASSLGFLNTEAFFGQGTRLTVV.

The V gene is TRBV5-1, the J gene TRBJ2-2; TRBD2 might be the D (5 bases). V lost 7 bases and J lost 6, with 22 bases in between. The CDR3 has 16 amino acids. The germline gives CDR1 SGHRS, CDR2 YFSETQ. Here the CDR3 reads CASQSARAVGAGELFF. The CDR3 DNA sequence: TGCGCCAGCCAGAGCGCGCGAGCGGTTGGCGCCGGGGAGCTGTTTTTT.

J is TRBJ2-3 and V is TRBV5-4; 9 nucleotides match TRBD2. The ends lost 1 base at V and 3 bases at J; junction bases unmatched: 6. Germline-derived CDR1 and CDR2 are SGHNT and YYREEE (reference sequence). The CDR3 is 16 amino acids. The CDR3 DNA sequence: TGTGCCAGCAGCTTGTGGCTAGCGGGATTAACAGATACGCAGTATTTT. Translating gives CASSLWLAGLTDTQYF.

The chain links TRBV29-1 to TRBJ2-7, with 9 bases matching TRBD2. This CDR3 has 13 amino acids. Germline V gives CDR1 SQVTM, CDR2 ANQGSEA. Trimming at V came to 6 bases and at J to 2 bases, leaving 5 bases not matched to a gene. The CDR3: CSVFSGGPYEQYF. The CDR3 nucleotides are TGCAGCGTCTTTAGCGGGGGCCCCTACGAGCAGTACTTC.

This chain links TRBV6-5 with TRBJ2-1, with TRBD2 matching 12 bases. V shed 6 bases, J shed 15 bases, and the junction held 15 bases outside the gene matches. Germline lookup yields CDR1 MNHEY and CDR2 SVGAGI. There are 15 residues in the CDR3. The CDR3 coding sequence is TGTGCCAGCAGACCTAGCGGGGGGGCAAGTTTGAGTCGGTTCTTC. Encoded protein: CASRPSGGASLSRFF.

The rearrangement links TRBV4-1 to TRBJ2-1; the match to TRBD2 covers 7 bases. Germline V gives CDR1 MGHRA, CDR2 YSYEKL. The CDR3 consists of 15 residues. The junction had 3 bases not matched to a gene; V was cut back by 1 base and J by 3 bases. CDR3: CASSQGTSDYNEQFF. CDR3 nucleotides: TGCGCCAGCAGCCAAGGTACTAGCGACTACAATGAGCAGTTCTTC.

V and J are TRBV7-2 and TRBJ2-1, with 7 bases that match TRBD2. The germline V gene encodes CDR1 SGHTA and CDR2 FQGNSA. The trim removed 0 bases at V and 8 bases at J, leaving 4 bases unmatched. This CDR3 region has 14 residues. The CDR3, as DNA: TGTGCCAGCAGCTTAGCGGGAGGGTGGTATGAGCAGTTCTTC. It specifies CASSLAGGWYEQFF.

This clone is a singleton in its sample. The chain is built from TRBV7-2 and TRBJ1-4, with D hard to call. The germline CDR1 and CDR2 sequences are SGHTA and FQGNSA. The length of the CDR3 is 13 residues. V shed 5 bases and J shed 6 bases, with 10 bases lying between them. CDR3 coding DNA: TGTGCCAGCAGCGCCCGGGGAGATGAAAAACTGTTTTTT. Its translation is CASSARGDEKLFF.

The chain uses TRBV9 and TRBJ1-6; D might be TRBD1 (6 bases). The CDR3 has 16 residues. The V gene's germline CDR1 is SGDLS and CDR2 YYNGEE. V was clipped by 2 bases and J by 1 base, with 10 bases between them. CDR3 DNA sequence: TGTGCCAGCAGCGTGGGGGCAGGGTCCTATAATTCACCCCTCCACTTT. It codes for CASSVGAGSYNSPLHF. Full variable domain (outside the CDR3, taken from reference TRBV9 and TRBJ1-6): DSGVTQTPKHLITATGQRVTLRCSPRSGDLSVYWYQQSLDQGLQFLIQYYNGEERAKGNILERFSAQQFPDLHSELNLSSLELGDSALYFCASSVGAGSYNSPLHFGNGTRLTVT.

The rearrangement uses TRBV12-3 or TRBV12-4 and TRBJ1-2; TRBD1 matches 8 bases. The V and J ends lost 6 bases and 4 bases, in that order; junction bases with no gene match: 4. This CDR3 comprises 13 residues. The DNA of the CDR3 is TGTGCCAGCAGGCCAGGGGGCTCCTATGGCTACACCTTC. Residues: CASRPGGSYGYTF.

V gene TRBV27 combines with J gene TRBJ2-1; 10 bases are shared with TRBD2. V shed 9 bases, J shed 7 bases, and the junction held 12 bases outside the gene matches. CDR1 and CDR2 from the germline V gene are MNHEY and SMNVEV (reference sequence). CDR3 length equals 15 residues. CDR3 in amino acids: CASGGAGGVFNEQFF. CDR3 in DNA: TGTGCCAGTGGAGGAGCGGGGGGGGTTTTTAATGAGCAGTTCTTC.

The chain links TRBV10-3 to TRBJ1-2; D is unclear. Trimming removed 6 bases at V and 2 bases at J, with 10 bases between. Looked up from germline, CDR1 is ENHRY and CDR2 is SYGVKD. This CDR3 is 13 amino acids long. The CDR3 sequence: CAIRVGKNYGYTF. In DNA form, the CDR3 reads TGTGCCATCAGGGTTGGCAAGAACTATGGCTACACCTTC.

The rearrangement uses TRBV7-8 and TRBJ2-2; D is unclear. Germline V gene sequence: CDR1 SGHVS, CDR2 FQNEAQ. The length of the CDR3 is 14 residues. Trimming took 5 bases from V and 1 from J, leaving 8 bases between them. The CDR3 protein is CASSRLMNTGELFF. For the CDR3, the DNA is TGTGCCAGCAGCCGATTAATGAACACCGGGGAGCTGTTTTTT. Filled out from reference TRBV7-8 and TRBJ2-2, the complete variable domain reads GAGVSQSPRYKVAKRGQDVALRCDPISGHVSLFWYQQALGQGPEFLTYFQNEAQLDKSGLPSDRFFAERPEGSVSTLKIQRTQQEDSAVYLCASSRLMNTGELFFGEGSRLTVL.

The chain joins TRBV19 to TRBJ2-3; a weak D match, TRBD1 (6 bases). The germline gives CDR1 LNHDA, CDR2 SQIVND (reference sequence). The CDR3 is 14 residues long. V dropped 6 bases and J dropped 4 bases, with 14 bases sitting between them. CDR3 region: CASRGAPGADTQYF. DNA for the CDR3: TGTGCCAGTAGAGGGGCCCCAGGGGCAGATACGCAGTATTTT.

The chain uses TRBV7-9 and TRBJ2-5; 8 bases are shared with TRBD2. The germline V gene has CDR1 SEHNR and CDR2 FQNEAQ (reference sequence). The V gene end was trimmed by 5 bases and the J gene end by 5 bases; junction bases not matched to a gene: 19. The CDR3 is 18 amino acids. The CDR3 protein is CASSLPFIGGVHPETQYF. In nucleotides, the CDR3 is TGTGCCAGCAGCCTTCCGTTCATCGGGGGGGTTCATCCGGAGACCCAGTACTTC.

The J gene is TRBJ1-1, the V gene TRBV6-4, with TRBD1 identical over 8 bases. Trimming removed 9 bases from V and 6 bases from J; junction bases left unmatched: 12. The CDR3 runs to 14 residues. The germline gives CDR1 MRHNA, CDR2 SNTAGT. CDR3 bases: TGTGCCAGGCGTTCAGGGGGCGTAAACCCTGAAGCTTTCTTT. Residues: CARRSGGVNPEAFF.

This sequence joins TRBV30 and TRBJ2-7; no reliable D call. This CDR3 comprises 10 residues. The germline CDR1 and CDR2 sequences are GTSNPN and SVGIG (reference sequence). V was trimmed by 8 bases and J by 10 bases, leaving 15 bases between them. The CDR3 nucleotides read TGTGCCCTCCACATGGGCGACCAGTACTTC. Its protein product is CALHMGDQYF.

The gene calls are TRBV24-1 and TRBJ2-5, with D perhaps TRBD1 (6 bases). This CDR3 is 14 amino acids long. Germline V gene data show CDR1 as KGHDR and CDR2 as SFDVKD. V was pared by 2 bases and J by 1 base, with 7 bases between. The CDR3 here is CATSDSGVQETQYF. CDR3 nucleotide sequence: TGTGCCACCAGTGATTCAGGGGTCCAAGAGACCCAGTACTTC.

The chain uses TRBV7-9 and TRBJ1-1; TRBD1 agrees at 11 bases. Germline V gene lookup returns CDR1 SEHNR and CDR2 FQNEAQ (reference sequence). Trimming cost V 4 bases and J 3 bases; bases outside gene matches: 4. The CDR3 contains 15 residues. The chain's CDR3 is CASSSGTGGHTEAFF. In nucleotides, the CDR3 is TGTGCCAGCAGCTCTGGGACAGGGGGTCACACTGAAGCTTTCTTT.

The rearrangement joins TRBV12-3 or TRBV12-4 to TRBJ1-3; D uncertain. Trimming took off 2 bases at V and 8 bases at J, with 7 bases between the two ends. CDR3 size: 12 residues. This CDR3 is CASSLFRDTIYF. The DNA for the CDR3 is TGTGCCAGCAGTTTATTTCGGGACACCATATATTTT.

The V call is TRBV7-8, the J call TRBJ1-3, with a tentative D call TRBD1 (5 bases). Germline CDR1 SGHVS, CDR2 FQNEAQ. The length of the CDR3 is 14 residues. Trimming left V 2 bases short and J 4 bases short, with 9 bases between. The CDR3 protein is CASSLMAGGNTIYF. DNA for the CDR3: TGTGCCAGCAGCTTAATGGCAGGGGGAAACACCATATATTTT.

This rearrangement joins TRBV12-3 or TRBV12-4 to TRBJ1-2, with D possibly TRBD1 on 5 matching bases. Trimming cost V 3 bases and J 9 bases, with 14 bases left between them. This CDR3 spans 13 amino acids. The CDR3 DNA reads TGTGCCAGCAGTTTCGGACCGGGGGAGCGCTACACCTTC. It yields the protein CASSFGPGERYTF.

This chain links TRBV7-9 with TRBJ1-6; D is possibly TRBD1 (5 bases). This CDR3 contains 16 residues. From germline, CDR1 is SEHNR and CDR2 FQNEAQ (reference sequence). V lost 4 bases, J lost 10 bases, and 20 bases lay in between. This chain's CDR3 is CASSSLGGETGSPLHF. The CDR3 DNA reads as TGTGCCAGCAGCTCCTTGGGAGGGGAGACGGGGTCACCCCTCCACTTT.

The chain employs TRBV7-2 and TRBJ2-7, with 8 bases matching TRBD1. Germline V CDR1 and CDR2: SGHTA, FQGNSA. The CDR3 is made up of 15 amino acids. The junction had 7 bases not matched to a gene; V was cut back by 5 bases and J by 1 base. The CDR3 loop is CASSRGQGRSYEQYF. The CDR3 DNA sequence: TGTGCCAGCAGCCGCGGACAGGGACGGTCCTACGAGCAGTACTTC.

This chain uses TRBV15 with TRBJ2-3, with TRBD2 matching 8 bases. The CDR3 extends over 16 amino acids. Per germline, CDR1 LNHNV and CDR2 YYDKDF (reference sequence). Losses at the gene ends were 5 bases for V and 4 bases for J; bases not matched to a gene: 11. The CDR3, as DNA: TGTGCCACCAGCCTAGGGCGGGGGGCTAGGTCAGATACGCAGTATTTT. The encoded protein is CATSLGRGARSDTQYF.

The chain employs TRBV24-1 and TRBJ2-1, with 9 bases fitting TRBD1. Looked up from germline, CDR1 is KGHDR and CDR2 is SFDVKD. V trimming: 1 base; J trimming: 6 bases; junction bases outside the gene matches: 6. The CDR3 sequence is 16 residues long. The CDR3 DNA is TGTGCCACCAGTGATTTCGGACAGGGGAGGGGCAATGAGCAGTTCTTC. Translating it yields CATSDFGQGRGNEQFF.